This TCR beta chain derives from a study of cytomegalovirus exposure and HLA in healthy donors. About the research overall: The roughly 130 validation repertoires, a later analysis reported, used the same platform as the roughly 730 repertoires from the first cohort.

Donors were drawn from the roughly 130-subject validation cohort, separate from the 666-subject first cohort. The CDR3 sequence is 15 residues long. V was cut by 0 bases and J by 5 bases, with 10 bases left in between. Germline loops: CDR1 MNHEY, CDR2 SVGAGI. On this clone itself: Antigen unknown.

Sequencing was performed with immunoSEQ multiplex PCR; in TCRdb, only in-frame clones are kept and a portion is missing. The sample lists some 110,000 clones; approximately 85% were seen once. Findings and caveats of the study: Cytomegalovirus-associated TCR beta chains were listed, numbering 150 to 200. The classifier reportedly diagnosed cytomegalovirus status with high specificity and sensitivity.

The receptor's source is a young man in good health and CMV-seronegative. Material for sequencing was PBMCs. The chain recombines TRBV6-5 with TRBJ2-2; TRBD2 is a possible D gene (5 bases). As DNA, the CDR3 is TGTGCCAGCAGTTACTCGACTTCGGGAACCGGGGAGCTGTTTTTT. Its protein product is CASSYSTSGTGELFF.